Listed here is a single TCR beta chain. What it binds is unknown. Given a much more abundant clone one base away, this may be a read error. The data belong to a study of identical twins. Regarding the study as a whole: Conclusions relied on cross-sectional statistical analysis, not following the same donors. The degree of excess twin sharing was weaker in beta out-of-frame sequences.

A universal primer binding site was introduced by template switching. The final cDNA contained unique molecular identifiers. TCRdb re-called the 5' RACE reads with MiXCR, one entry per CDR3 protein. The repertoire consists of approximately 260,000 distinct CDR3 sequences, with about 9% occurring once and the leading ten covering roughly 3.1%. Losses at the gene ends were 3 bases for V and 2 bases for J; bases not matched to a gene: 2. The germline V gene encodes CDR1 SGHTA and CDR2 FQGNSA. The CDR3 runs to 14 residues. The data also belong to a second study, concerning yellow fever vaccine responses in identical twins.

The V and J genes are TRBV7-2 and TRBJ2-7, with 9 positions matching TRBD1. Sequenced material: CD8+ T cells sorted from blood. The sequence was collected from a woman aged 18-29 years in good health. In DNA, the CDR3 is TGTGCCAGCAGCTTCGGACAGGGGACCTACGAGCAGTACTTC. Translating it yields CASSFGQGTYEQYF.